The next 23 T cell receptor beta chains were all read from a single sample in a study of T cells in Graves' hyperthyroidism and ophthalmopathy. From RNA transcripts, TCR beta CDR3 regions were amplified. A set of HTBI primers served as the primers for a first-round RT-PCR of the TCR CDR3. Each CDR3 protein is one row after TCRdb ran MiXCR on the multiplex PCR reads. Found here are 690,000 or so distinct CDR3 sequences, about 17% of them singletons; the top ten hold 16%. The sequenced sample was blood. Receptors originate from a woman aged 50 to 60 with Graves' hyperthyroidism that later progressed to Graves' ophthalmopathy.

This clonotype was seen a handful of times. This chain links TRBV6-1 with TRBJ2-7; TRBD1 matches at 8 bases. The CDR3 has 13 residues. Trimming cost V 6 bases and J 4 bases; bases outside gene matches: 5. Germline CDR1 MNHNS, CDR2 SASEGT. The CDR3 here is CASSRDRIYEQYF. The CDR3 bases are TGTGCCAGCAGCCGGGACAGGATTTACGAGCAGTACTTC.

This clonotype was seen at least ten times. The CDR3 DNA reads as TGCGCCAGCAGCTTCGAAGCGGGGGGCCTTAAGTTCTCCTACAATGAGCAGTTCTTC. Translation: CASSFEAGGLKFSYNEQFF. The chain uses TRBV5-1 and TRBJ2-1; 9 bases agree with TRBD2. The CDR3 extends over 19 amino acids. With 2 bases clipped from V and 0 bases from J, the junction kept 12 bases outside the gene matches. Looked up from germline, CDR1 is SGHRS and CDR2 is YFSETQ.

The chain couples TRBV6-2 or TRBV6-3 to TRBJ2-1, with 9 bases identical to TRBD1. With V trimmed by 6 bases and J by 3 bases, 9 bases remained unmatched. Looked up from germline, CDR1 is MNHEY and CDR2 is SVGEGT. The CDR3 runs 16 residues. The CDR3 region is CASREHRDRDYNEQFF. CDR3 sequence (DNA): TGTGCCAGCAGAGAACACCGGGACAGGGACTACAATGAGCAGTTCTTC.

This clonotype was seen ten or more times. The V call is TRBV12-3 or TRBV12-4, the J call TRBJ2-1; D possibly corresponds to TRBD1 (6 bases). V shed 6 bases and J shed 2 bases, with 17 bases lying between them. The CDR3 has 16 amino acids. The CDR3 loop is CASSPPLGAPYNEQFF. DNA for the CDR3: TGTGCCAGCAGCCCACCGTTGGGGGCCCCCTACAATGAGCAGTTCTTC.

This clonotype was counted ten times or more. This chain joins TRBV30 and TRBJ1-1; D unresolved. The CDR3 runs to 14 residues. V lost 5 bases and J 0 bases, leaving 13 bases between the germline ends. Germline V gives CDR1 GTSNPN, CDR2 SVGIG (reference sequence). The CDR3 loop is CAWAFGVMNTEAFF. The CDR3 coding sequence is TGTGCCTGGGCCTTTGGGGTCATGAACACTGAAGCTTTCTTT. The full variable domain, completed using reference TRBV30 and TRBJ1-1, is SQTIHQWPATLVQPVGSPLSLECTVEGTSNPNLYWYRQAAGRGLQLLFYSVGIGQISSEVPQNLSASRPQDRQFILSSKKLLLSDSGFYLCAWAFGVMNTEAFFGQGTRLTVV.

The V gene is TRBV7-2, the J gene TRBJ2-2; D possibly corresponds to TRBD2 (5 bases). Germline V gene lookup returns CDR1 SGHTA and CDR2 FQGNSA. The CDR3 covers 16 residues. V was pared by 4 bases and J by 6 bases, with 18 bases between. The CDR3 reads CASSSDPLVFPGELFF. DNA of the CDR3: TGTGCCAGCAGCTCGGATCCACTAGTGTTCCCCGGGGAGCTGTTTTTT.

CDR3 sequence (DNA): TGTGCCAGCAGCTTAGATACTAGCGGTGCCTACGAGCAGTACTTC. Its translation is CASSLDTSGAYEQYF. The rearrangement uses TRBV7-2 and TRBJ2-7, with 8 bases identical to TRBD2. The V gene's germline CDR1 is SGHTA and CDR2 FQGNSA. The CDR3 length is 15 residues. J gave up 2 bases and V 1 base, and 4 bases lay outside the gene matches.

V usage is TRBV7-9 and J usage is TRBJ2-7; 10 nucleotides agree with TRBD2. The V gene's germline CDR1 is SEHNR and CDR2 FQNEAQ (reference sequence). The length of the CDR3 is 13 residues. J gave up 7 bases and V 5 bases, and 5 bases lay outside the gene matches. CDR3 coding DNA: TGTGCCAGCAGCGCTACAGCGGGGGGGGAGCAGTACTTC. This gives the protein CASSATAGGEQYF.

The gene calls are TRBV19 and TRBJ2-6, with TRBD1 as a possible D gene (6 bases). The CDR3 has 16 residues. In germline, CDR1 is LNHDA, CDR2 SQIVND (reference sequence). Trimming shortened V by 5 bases and J by 1 base, and 12 bases separated the two germline ends. The CDR3 DNA reads TGTGCCAGTAGTCTACAGGGATTATCTGGGGCCAACGTCCTGACTTTC. Residues: CASSLQGLSGANVLTF.

This clonotype showed up many times. The V call is TRBV29-1, the J call TRBJ2-5; 7 positions match TRBD2. CDR3 length equals 14 residues. The J segment lost 2 bases and the V segment lost 7 bases, leaving 10 bases of the junction unmatched. Germline loops: CDR1 SQVTM, CDR2 ANQGSEA. As DNA, the CDR3 is TGCAGCGCTGCAGCGGGGAGGGTACAAGAGACCCAGTACTTC. Protein sequence: CSAAAGRVQETQYF.

Many counts were recorded for this clonotype. The chain has TRBV11-3 and TRBJ2-3, with D possibly TRBD1 on 6 matching bases. The CDR3 runs to 15 residues. Germline assignment: CDR1 SGHNT and CDR2 YENEEA. With 5 bases removed from V and 2 bases from J, the gap between germline ends came to 14 bases. Here the CDR3 reads CASSEGQLATDTQYF. CDR3 bases: TGTGCCAGCAGCGAAGGACAGTTAGCCACAGATACGCAGTATTTT.

The rearrangement uses TRBV20-1 and TRBJ1-5, with no clear D. The V and J ends lost 6 bases and 4 bases respectively, with 10 bases between them. Germline V CDR1 and CDR2: DFQATT, SNEGSKA (reference sequence). The CDR3 has 12 amino acids. Here the CDR3 reads CSARRINQPQHF. The CDR3 region has the DNA TGCAGTGCCCGACGGATAAATCAGCCCCAGCATTTT.

There are a few counts of this clonotype. The rearrangement uses TRBV30 and TRBJ1-6; D is possibly TRBD1 (5 bases). V was cut by 5 bases and J by 5 bases, with 16 bases left in between. Germline lookup yields CDR1 GTSNPN and CDR2 SVGIG (reference sequence). The CDR3 has 15 amino acids. The CDR3 DNA reads as TGTGCCTGGGGGACCGAGCTAAGAGATAATTCACCCCTCCACTTT. Translation: CAWGTELRDNSPLHF. The whole variable domain, remainder taken from reference TRBV30 and TRBJ1-6, is SQTIHQWPATLVQPVGSPLSLECTVEGTSNPNLYWYRQAAGRGLQLLFYSVGIGQISSEVPQNLSASRPQDRQFILSSKKLLLSDSGFYLCAWGTELRDNSPLHFGNGTRLTVT.

V gene TRBV7-9 combines with J gene TRBJ2-1; 7 bases are a match to TRBD1. Germline values: CDR1 SEHNR, CDR2 FQNEAQ (reference sequence). V lost 5 bases and J lost 1; bases outside the gene matches: 8. The CDR3 spans 16 residues. The CDR3 DNA is TGTGCCAGCAGCCCGAACAGGGGTAGATCCTACAATGAGCAGTTCTTC. It specifies CASSPNRGRSYNEQFF. The full variable domain, completed using reference TRBV7-9 and TRBJ2-1, is DTGVSQNPRHKITKRGQNVTFRCDPISEHNRLYWYRQTLGQGPEFLTYFQNEAQLEKSRLLSDRFSAERPKGSFSTLEIQRTEQGDSAMYLCASSPNRGRSYNEQFFGPGTRLTVL.

The rearrangement joins TRBV11-3 to TRBJ1-4; no definite D call. From germline, CDR1 is SGHNT and CDR2 YENEEA. With 0 bases removed from V and 5 bases from J, the gap between germline ends came to 10 bases. There are 15 residues in the CDR3. This CDR3 reads CASSLEGDLNEKLFF. For the CDR3, the DNA is TGTGCCAGCAGCTTAGAGGGTGACCTAAATGAAAAACTGTTTTTT.

This clonotype was observed a few times. The V call is TRBV9, the J call TRBJ1-5, with 7 bases that match TRBD1. Germline CDR1 is SGDLS and CDR2 is YYNGEE. The CDR3 runs to 15 residues. Unmatched junction bases numbered 5, after V lost 0 bases and J lost 5 bases. The CDR3 here is CASSVDGTEHQPQHF. CDR3 DNA: TGTGCCAGCAGCGTAGATGGGACAGAGCATCAGCCCCAGCATTTT.

This clonotype has a handful of counts. The rearrangement uses TRBV27 and TRBJ1-1, with TRBD1 as a possible D gene (5 bases). Trimming removed 5 bases from V and 5 bases from J, with 18 bases in between. The CDR3 runs 15 residues. Germline V gene lookup returns CDR1 MNHEY and CDR2 SMNVEV (reference sequence). The CDR3 coding sequence is TGTGCCAGCAGTAGGCTCCCAACAGGTCAGACTGAAGCTTTCTTT. This translates into CASSRLPTGQTEAFF.

This clonotype appeared many times. CDR3 DNA: TGTGCCAGCAGCCCCTCACGGACTAGCGGGTCCACAGATACGCAGTATTTT. Amino acid sequence: CASSPSRTSGSTDTQYF. The rearrangement joins TRBV7-9 to TRBJ2-3, with 11 bases matching TRBD2. There are 17 residues in the CDR3. CDR1 and CDR2 from the germline V gene are SEHNR and FQNEAQ (reference sequence). V lost 5 bases to trimming and J lost 2 bases; unmatched junction nucleotides: 9.

This clonotype was counted a few times. The chain carries TRBV5-8 and TRBJ1-1; 7 bases are a match to TRBD1. The CDR3 is 14 residues long. Germline V gene lookup returns CDR1 SGHTS and CDR2 YDEGEE. The trim removed 4 bases at V and 6 bases at J, leaving 9 bases unmatched. CDR3 in amino acids: CASSGQDLRAEAFF. DNA of the CDR3: TGTGCCAGCAGCGGACAGGACCTCAGGGCTGAAGCTTTCTTT.

J is TRBJ2-4 and V is TRBV5-1; weak D call: TRBD2 (5 bases). Trimming removed 5 bases from V and 5 bases from J, with 17 bases in between. CDR1 and CDR2 (germline): SGHRS, YFSETQ. The CDR3 totals 15 residues. The CDR3 spells CASSPTPGFQNIQYF. CDR3 coding DNA: TGCGCCAGCAGTCCTACCCCGGGATTTCAAAACATTCAGTACTTC.

V gene TRBV5-1 combines with J gene TRBJ2-2; D may correspond to TRBD1 or TRBD2 (5 bases each). Germline V lookup: CDR1 SGHRS, CDR2 YFSETQ. The CDR3 extends over 14 amino acids. V shed 2 bases and J shed 3 bases, with 8 bases lying between them. CDR3 residues: CASSFWGYTGELFF. The CDR3 nucleotides read TGCGCCAGCAGCTTCTGGGGGTACACCGGGGAGCTGTTTTTT. Together with reference TRBV5-1 and TRBJ2-2, the CDR3 gives the full variable domain: KAGVTQTPRYLIKTRGQQVTLSCSPISGHRSVSWYQQTPGQGLQFLFEYFSETQRNKGNFPGRFSGRQFSNSRSEMNVSTLELGDSALYLCASSFWGYTGELFFGEGSRLTVL.

This clonotype was seen a handful of times. This chain joins TRBV6-1 and TRBJ2-2; D possibly corresponds to TRBD1 (6 bases). Germline values: CDR1 MNHNS, CDR2 SASEGT. V dropped 7 bases and J dropped 3 bases, with 18 bases sitting between them. The CDR3 has 16 amino acids. The CDR3 region is CASTATWTDHTGELFF. In nucleotides, the CDR3 is TGTGCCAGCACCGCCACTTGGACAGATCACACCGGGGAGCTGTTTTTT.

This sequence joins TRBV6-2 or TRBV6-3 and TRBJ2-2, with 8 bases fitting TRBD1. Trimming at V came to 2 bases and at J to 3 bases, leaving 5 bases not matched to a gene. The CDR3 is made up of 16 amino acids. Germline CDR1 and CDR2: MNHEY and SVGEGT. Here the CDR3 reads CASSYMEQGDTGELFF. The CDR3 DNA reads TGTGCCAGCAGTTACATGGAACAGGGGGACACCGGGGAGCTGTTTTTT.